The 8 T cell receptor beta chains below all came from one sample that was sequenced in a study of identical twins. One entry per CDR3 protein, called by TCRdb with MiXCR from the 5' RACE reads. The table shows 1.5 million to 2 million distinct CDR3 sequences, with around 29% occurring only once. Sequenced material: cord blood. Receptor source: a newborn girl in good health.

This rearrangement joins TRBV30 to TRBJ1-5; D not resolved. In germline, CDR1 is GTSNPN, CDR2 SVGIG (reference sequence). The CDR3 has 17 residues. V lost 0 bases, J lost 0 bases, and 15 bases lay in between. The CDR3 sequence is CAWSVRVAEYSNQPQHF. CDR3 in DNA: TGTGCCTGGAGTGTAAGGGTGGCGGAGTATAGCAATCAGCCCCAGCATTTT. Using reference TRBV30 and TRBJ1-5 for the parts outside the CDR3, the full variable domain is SQTIHQWPATLVQPVGSPLSLECTVEGTSNPNLYWYRQAAGRGLQLLFYSVGIGQISSEVPQNLSASRPQDRQFILSSKKLLLSDSGFYLCAWSVRVAEYSNQPQHFGDGTRLSIL.

The rearrangement uses TRBV25-1 and TRBJ1-1; 7 nucleotides agree with TRBD1. The CDR3 length is 15 residues. V was clipped by 1 base and J by 1 base; unmatched bases: 3. The germline CDR1 and CDR2 sequences are MGHDK and SYGVNS. For the CDR3, the DNA is TGTGCCAGCAGTGAATTGGGGACAGAGAACACTGAAGCTTTCTTT. Translating it yields CASSELGTENTEAFF.

This clonotype was detected ten times or more. The J gene is TRBJ2-3, the V gene TRBV10-3, with a tentative D call TRBD2 (5 bases). The CDR3 covers 15 residues. Germline lookup yields CDR1 ENHRY and CDR2 SYGVKD. Trimming cost V 2 bases and J 1 base, with 10 bases left between them. CDR3 region: CAISENEGGTDTQYF. The CDR3 DNA is TGTGCCATCAGTGAGAATGAGGGCGGCACAGATACGCAGTATTTT.

The J gene is TRBJ1-2, the V gene TRBV28; 7 bases are a match to TRBD1. Germline V gene sequence: CDR1 MDHEN, CDR2 SYDVKM. The CDR3 runs 16 residues. V trimming: 5 bases; J trimming: 7 bases; junction bases outside the gene matches: 16. The CDR3 DNA follows: TGTGCCAGCAGTCACCTACCACAGGGGAGGGAGAGTGGCTACACCTTC. This translates into CASSHLPQGRESGYTF.

The chain uses TRBV20-1 and TRBJ1-6, with TRBD1 as a possible D gene (5 bases). Germline CDR1 reads DFQATT; CDR2 reads SNEGSKA (reference sequence). V shed 2 bases and J shed 5 bases, with 10 bases lying between them. The CDR3 loop spans 14 amino acids. Written as DNA, the CDR3 is TGCAGTGCTAGAAAAGGGGCAAATAATTCACCCCTCCACTTT. Its protein is CSARKGANNSPLHF.

The V call is TRBV2, the J call TRBJ2-4, with D hard to call. CDR3 length equals 12 residues. Trimming shortened V by 7 bases and J by 7 bases, and 11 bases separated the two germline ends. The V gene's germline CDR1 is SNHLY and CDR2 FYNNEI. The chain's CDR3 is CASIGLGNIQYF. In nucleotides, the CDR3 is TGTGCCAGCATTGGGTTGGGGAACATTCAGTACTTC.

Comment on this clonotype: A read error may be the cause here, since a much bigger clone is one base away. The chain is built from TRBV29-1 and TRBJ1-1; tentative D call: TRBD1 (5 bases). The germline V gene encodes CDR1 SQVTM and CDR2 ANQGSEA. The CDR3 runs 11 residues. As DNA, the CDR3 is TGCAGCATTGACAGGAACACTGAAGCTTTCTTT. It specifies CSIDRNTEAFF.

This clonotype was recorded a few times. The chain couples TRBV21-1 to TRBJ1-2. TRBV21-1 is flagged as a pseudogene. The CDR3 covers 15 residues. This CDR3 is CASSKAGYFAYGYTF. The CDR3 DNA is TGTGCCAGCAGCAAAGCTGGCTATTTTGCCTATGGCTACACCTTC.